The 31 T cell receptor beta chains reported below all come from one sample, sequenced in a study of T cell repertoires in cytomegalovirus infection. For these TCRs, the target antigens are not known. A single record per CDR3 protein comes from TCRdb applying MiXCR to the reads. The sample contains 700,000 to 950,000 distinct CDR3 sequences, about 31% of which appear only once. The specimen comprised cultured CD8+ T cells from PBMCs, sampled from culture after CMV antigen stimulation. The source is a human donor in good health (CMV status not recorded). Some clones in this sample may be carry-over from other donors' samples.

This clonotype was picked up a small number of times. The V gene is TRBV5-8, the J gene TRBJ2-3; D may be TRBD1 or TRBD2 (5 bases each). Germline CDR1 and CDR2: SGHTS and YDEGEE. With 5 bases removed from V and 7 bases from J, the gap between germline ends came to 26 bases. This CDR3 region has 17 residues. Written as DNA, the CDR3 is TGTGCCAGCAGAGGGTCACCCGAGGGGCAGAGACCAAATACGCAGTATTTT. Protein product: CASRGSPEGQRPNTQYF.

This clonotype was counted ten times or more. V and J are TRBV7-2 and TRBJ2-7; a possible D gene is TRBD2 (6 bases). Trimming stripped 5 bases from V and 3 bases from J, with 20 bases between. CDR1 SGHTA and CDR2 FQGNSA come from the germline V gene. This CDR3 is 16 amino acids long. CDR3 coding DNA: TGTGCCAGCAGCACGCCCCCGGGGACTTCTTACTACGAGCAGTACTTC. Its protein product is CASSTPPGTSYYEQYF.

The chain carries TRBV2 and TRBJ1-1; D is perhaps TRBD1 (6 bases). Germline CDR1 is SNHLY and CDR2 is FYNNEI. This CDR3 has 14 residues. V was shortened by 3 bases and J by 0 bases, with 8 bases between the two germline ends. CDR3 residues: CASSEGGMNTEAFF. CDR3 sequence (DNA): TGTGCCAGCAGTGAGGGGGGCATGAACACTGAAGCTTTCTTT.

V is TRBV6-5 and J is TRBJ2-3; 8 nucleotides agree with TRBD1. The ends lost 6 bases at V and 0 bases at J; junction bases unmatched: 5. The length of the CDR3 is 15 residues. Germline-derived CDR1 and CDR2 are MNHEY and SVGAGI. In nucleotides, the CDR3 is TGTGCCAGCAGGCGGACAGGGACCAGCACAGATACGCAGTATTTT. The encoded protein is CASRRTGTSTDTQYF.

This clonotype was observed a few times. This chain uses TRBV6-2 or TRBV6-3 with TRBJ2-7, with no clear D. This CDR3 comprises 11 residues. V was shortened by 6 bases and J by 5 bases, with 8 bases between the two germline ends. In germline, CDR1 is MNHEY, CDR2 SVGEGT. CDR3 residues: CASSPWDEQYF. The CDR3 nucleotides read TGTGCCAGCAGCCCCTGGGACGAGCAGTACTTC.

Many counts were recorded for this clonotype. The chain recombines TRBV7-6 with TRBJ2-3, with 9 bases identical to TRBD2. CDR1 and CDR2 from the germline V gene are SGHVS and FNYEAQ. The ends lost 4 bases at V and 0 bases at J; junction bases unmatched: 2. This CDR3 contains 15 residues. The CDR3 DNA follows: TGTGCCAGCAGCTCGCGGGGGGGTAGCACAGATACGCAGTATTTT. Encoded protein: CASSSRGGSTDTQYF.

This chain connects TRBV6-5 to TRBJ1-4; no clear D. Per germline, CDR1 MNHEY and CDR2 SVGAGI. The CDR3 runs 14 residues. The germline V and J ends were trimmed by 7 bases and 1 base, with 10 bases remaining between them. DNA for the CDR3: TGTGCCAGCAACCTACTCGGAACTAATGAAAAACTGTTTTTT. Encoded protein: CASNLLGTNEKLFF.

There are a few counts of this clonotype. The chain uses TRBV7-2 and TRBJ2-1, with 12 bases lining up with TRBD1. Germline CDR1 is SGHTA and CDR2 is FQGNSA. The CDR3 spans 16 residues. With 5 bases clipped from V and 9 bases from J, the junction kept 11 bases outside the gene matches. The CDR3 spells CASSGPRDRGRIEQFF. Written as DNA, the CDR3 is TGTGCCAGCAGCGGGCCACGGGACAGGGGGCGGATTGAGCAGTTCTTC.

The J gene is TRBJ1-2, the V gene TRBV25-1; a weak D match, TRBD1 (6 bases). Trimming took off 4 bases at V and 0 bases at J, with 18 bases between the two ends. Germline V gives CDR1 MGHDK, CDR2 SYGVNS. CDR3 length: 17 amino acids. DNA for the CDR3: TGTGCCAGCAGTGGACGCCTGGGGGCAGTAACTAACTATGGCTACACCTTC. This sequence encodes CASSGRLGAVTNYGYTF.

This clonotype was found a few times. The chain carries TRBV6-1 and TRBJ2-7; D may correspond to TRBD1 or TRBD2 (5 bases each). Germline lookup yields CDR1 MNHNS and CDR2 SASEGT. V was shortened by 7 bases and J by 5 bases, with 9 bases between the two germline ends. CDR3 size: 11 residues. CDR3 coding DNA: TGTGCCAGCACGAGGGACCACGAGCAGTACGTC. As protein: CASTRDHEQYV.

The chain joins TRBV6-1 to TRBJ1-6, with D possibly being TRBD1 (5 bases). Germline CDR1 MNHNS, CDR2 SASEGT. This CDR3 is 14 amino acids long. Deletions cut 8 bases from V and 2 bases from J, with 10 bases between. The chain's CDR3 is CASRTGPYNSPLHF. The CDR3 bases are TGTGCCAGCCGGACGGGGCCCTATAATTCACCCCTCCACTTT.

Details on this clonotype: The germline gene is not matched at one end of the junction; a read error may be the cause. CDR3 sequence reads: CGALMTGADTEAFF. The CDR3 bases are TGCGGTGCTTTAATGACAGGGGCTGACACTGAAGCTTTCTTT. The chain employs TRBV20-1 and TRBJ1-1, with 8 bases identical to TRBD1. Per the germline V gene, CDR1 is DFQATT and CDR2 is SNEGSKA (reference sequence). This CDR3 region has 14 residues.

The chain's CDR3 is CASSLDNREHWDQPQHF. CDR3 DNA: TGTGCCAGCAGCTTAGATAACAGGGAGCATTGGGATCAGCCCCAGCATTTT. The rearrangement uses TRBV7-2 and TRBJ1-5; TRBD1 might be the D (6 bases). The CDR3 is made up of 17 amino acids. CDR1 and CDR2 (germline): SGHTA, FQGNSA. Deletions cut 1 base from V and 5 bases from J, with 18 bases between.

The chain employs TRBV7-8 and TRBJ1-2; TRBD1 matches 8 bases. The CDR3 totals 18 residues. V gave up 5 bases and J gave up 8 bases; unmatched junction bases: 22. Germline V gives CDR1 SGHVS, CDR2 FQNEAQ. The CDR3 region is CASSGPILPDRGVGGYTF. In nucleotides, the CDR3 is TGTGCCAGCAGCGGACCGATCCTCCCTGACAGGGGAGTAGGGGGCTACACCTTC.

The J gene is TRBJ1-2, the V gene TRBV25-1; D possibly corresponds to TRBD1 (5 bases). V gave up 2 bases and J gave up 4 bases, with 11 bases separating them. The CDR3 has 14 residues. In germline, CDR1 is MGHDK, CDR2 SYGVNS. CDR3 amino acids: CASSENRRPYGYTF. DNA of the CDR3: TGTGCCAGCAGTGAAAACAGGCGCCCCTATGGCTACACCTTC.

The rearrangement links TRBV4-1 to TRBJ1-2, with D maybe TRBD1 (6 bases). There are 14 residues in the CDR3. Trimming removed 3 bases at V and 3 bases at J, with 11 bases between. From germline, CDR1 is MGHRA and CDR2 YSYEKL. Written as DNA, the CDR3 is TGCGCCAGCAGCCATCTGACAGGACACTATGGCTACACCTTC. Protein: CASSHLTGHYGYTF.

The J gene is TRBJ1-1, the V gene TRBV2; D call uncertain. Looked up from germline, CDR1 is SNHLY and CDR2 is FYNNEI. With 2 bases removed from V and 2 bases from J, the gap between germline ends came to 9 bases. There are 14 residues in the CDR3. CDR3: CASSEWVTNTEAFF. In nucleotides, the CDR3 is TGTGCCAGCAGTGAATGGGTAACCAACACTGAAGCTTTCTTT. The whole variable domain, remainder taken from reference TRBV2 and TRBJ1-1, is EPEVTQTPSHQVTQMGQEVILRCVPISNHLYFYWYRQILGQKVEFLVSFYNNEISEKSEIFDDQFSVERPDGSNFTLKIRSTKLEDSAMYFCASSEWVTNTEAFFGQGTRLTVV.

Concerning this clonotype: At one boundary the junction diverges from the germline segment, which might be a read error. This chain connects TRBV7-3 to TRBJ2-3; D is unresolved. This CDR3 region has 15 residues. Germline assignment: CDR1 SGHTA and CDR2 FQGTGA. The CDR3 DNA reads TGTGTCAGCTCCCGTTCCCCGGGTGAGACAGATACGCAGTATTTT. Translating gives CVSSRSPGETDTQYF.

This clonotype appeared many times. This rearrangement joins TRBV7-2 to TRBJ2-5; no firm D call. V was clipped by 3 bases and J by 1 base, with 9 bases between them. Germline V lookup: CDR1 SGHTA, CDR2 FQGNSA. This CDR3 is built from 14 residues. The CDR3 DNA reads as TGTGCCAGCAGCTTTCTCGAATCCCAAGAGACCCAGTACTTC. It codes for CASSFLESQETQYF.

This clonotype occurred many times. The rearrangement uses TRBV7-2 and TRBJ2-1; 12 bases line up with TRBD2. The CDR3 covers 19 residues. Trimming cost V 4 bases and J 2 bases; bases outside gene matches: 12. Germline V gives CDR1 SGHTA, CDR2 FQGNSA. In DNA, the CDR3 is TGTGCCAGCAGCTCAATGACTAGCGGGGGCCTCCGGGCCTACAATGAGCAGTTCTTC. It specifies CASSSMTSGGLRAYNEQFF.

This clonotype came up many times. The chain links TRBV5-1 to TRBJ2-5; a possible D gene is TRBD1 (6 bases). The germline V gene has CDR1 SGHRS and CDR2 YFSETQ. This CDR3 has 15 residues. The germline V and J ends were trimmed by 1 base and 3 bases, with 13 bases remaining between them. CDR3 nucleotide sequence: TGCGCCAGCAGCTTGATGGGGACACGGGAAGAGACCCAGTACTTC. Its protein is CASSLMGTREETQYF. Looking up the rest from reference TRBV5-1 and TRBJ2-5 gives the full variable domain: KAGVTQTPRYLIKTRGQQVTLSCSPISGHRSVSWYQQTPGQGLQFLFEYFSETQRNKGNFPGRFSGRQFSNSRSEMNVSTLELGDSALYLCASSLMGTREETQYFGPGTRLLVL.

In DNA form, the CDR3 reads TGTGCTAGTGCTCTTAGCGGGGGAGATACGCAGTATTTT. Amino acid sequence: CASALSGGDTQYF. V gene TRBV12-5 combines with J gene TRBJ2-3; 9 positions agree with TRBD2. Looked up from germline, CDR1 is LGHNT and CDR2 is FRNRAP. V dropped 7 bases and J dropped 5; count of bases not matched to a gene: 4. The CDR3 contains 13 residues.

The chain carries TRBV12-3 or TRBV12-4 and TRBJ1-4; D is possibly TRBD1 (5 bases). There are 15 residues in the CDR3. The V end lost 3 bases, the J end lost 8 bases, and 16 bases lay between the germline ends. CDR3 residues: CASSFTALEGEKLFF. The DNA for the CDR3 is TGTGCCAGCAGTTTCACCGCCTTAGAGGGGGAAAAACTGTTTTTT.

Turning to this clonotype: One end of the junction does not line up with germline, which may come from a read error. The genes are TRBV7-8 and TRBJ2-5, with TRBD2 matching 10 bases. The CDR3 has 13 amino acids. Germline values: CDR1 SGHVS, CDR2 FQNEAQ. In DNA form, the CDR3 reads TGTGCCAGCAGCCTAGCGGGGGACGGGACCCAGTACTTC. Residues: CASSLAGDGTQYF.

As for this clonotype: One end of the junction is discordant with germline, which a read error may explain. V and J are TRBV5-6 and TRBJ2-1; D perhaps matches TRBD1 (5 bases). CDR3 size: 13 residues. Germline V gives CDR1 SGHDT, CDR2 YYEEEE. CDR3 protein: CVSSLIQGYEQFF. CDR3 bases: TGTGTCAGCAGCCTAATTCAGGGCTATGAGCAGTTCTTC.

This clonotype was counted once. The chain carries TRBV7-2 and TRBJ2-1, with TRBD1 matching 7 bases. The junction had 24 bases not matched to a gene; V was cut back by 10 bases and J by 9 bases. Germline V gene data show CDR1 as SGHTA and CDR2 as FQGNSA. This CDR3 is 17 amino acids long. The CDR3 protein is CAIPAEEWQGVGSEQFF. DNA of the CDR3: TGTGCCATCCCAGCGGAGGAATGGCAGGGGGTGGGGAGTGAGCAGTTCTTC.

The CDR3 reads CASFYEQYV. CDR3 coding DNA: TGTGCCAGCTTCTACGAGCAGTACGTC. The chain couples TRBV27 to TRBJ2-7; no reliable D call. Germline CDR1 is MNHEY and CDR2 is SMNVEV (reference sequence). This CDR3 spans 9 amino acids. Trimming pared 8 bases from V and 3 bases from J, leaving 2 bases between.

The chain couples TRBV7-9 to TRBJ2-3, with 14 bases aligning to TRBD2. The junction had 9 bases not matched to a gene; V was cut back by 5 bases and J by 8 bases. CDR3 size: 16 residues. Germline V gene data show CDR1 as SEHNR and CDR2 as FQNEAQ (reference sequence). CDR3: CASSPAGLAGEGTQYF. CDR3 bases: TGTGCCAGCAGCCCCGCGGGACTAGCGGGGGAGGGTACGCAGTATTTT.

The rearrangement links TRBV6-6 to TRBJ2-2, with D tentatively TRBD2 (6 bases). The CDR3 spans 17 residues. Germline V gene data show CDR1 as MNHNY and CDR2 as SVGAGI (reference sequence). Trimming took 0 bases from V and 1 from J, leaving 12 bases between them. The CDR3 loop is CASSYSNWGGNTGELFF. For the CDR3, the DNA is TGTGCCAGCAGTTACTCGAATTGGGGAGGGAACACCGGGGAGCTGTTTTTT.

This clonotype was counted a few times. This chain uses TRBV5-5 with TRBJ1-2; tentative D call: TRBD1 (5 bases). The CDR3 covers 15 residues. CDR1 is SGHKS, CDR2 YYEKEE, per germline (reference sequence). Trimming took off 3 bases at V and 5 bases at J, with 17 bases between the two ends. The CDR3 bases are TGTGCCAGCAGCTATTCGCCCGGGACGGCTTATGGCTACACCTTC. As protein: CASSYSPGTAYGYTF.

This clonotype turned up a few times. The chain carries TRBV7-9 and TRBJ2-1; 8 bases are shared with TRBD2. The germline gives CDR1 SEHNR, CDR2 FQNEAQ (reference sequence). This CDR3 is built from 16 residues. Germline trimming cut 5 bases from V and 4 bases from J; bases unmatched to any gene: 10. As DNA, the CDR3 is TGTGCCAGCAGCGCTACTAGCGGAGAAAGGTACAATGAGCAGTTCTTC. Translating it yields CASSATSGERYNEQFF.